This TCR beta chain was identified in a study of T cell responses to AZD1222 COVID-19 vaccine. Study-wide findings and caveats: Sampled repertoires all dated from after the peak T cell response. Spike-specific TCRs gained breadth and depth after people received two AZD1222 doses. In the spike-specific TCR repertoire, nearly half reportedly target unmutated variant regions. White British donors predominated, females outnumbered males, and clonal diversity was possibly underestimated.

Repertoires were generated with immunoSEQ multiplex PCR, while TCRdb's copy carries only in-frame clones and drops some. The data contain approximately 52,000 clones, approximately 90% of them singletons. Note on this clone: Its antigen is as yet unknown.

The V end lost 7 bases, the J end lost 1 base, and 8 bases lay between the germline ends. This CDR3 has 13 residues. Germline CDR1 reads MNHEY; CDR2 reads SVGAGI. This clonotype was sampled from an adult who received the AZD1222 COVID-19 vaccine. The specimen comprised peripheral blood, sampled 28 days after the second AZD1222 dose. This sequence joins TRBV6-5 and TRBJ2-4; D not resolved. The CDR3 DNA reads as TGTGCCAGCATGGTGGTGGCCAAAAACATTCAGTACTTC. It is translated as CASMVVAKNIQYF.